The clone carrying this T cell receptor beta chain was counted between two and nine times. MiXCR, applied by TCRdb to the RACE reads, yields one record per CDR3 protein. The data hold some 110,000 distinct CDR3 sequences, with 12% observed a single time. Losses at the gene ends were 1 base for V and 3 bases for J; bases not matched to a gene: 5. Germline V CDR1 and CDR2: SEHNR, FQNEAQ (reference sequence). CDR3 length: 16 amino acids. The record originates from a study of human T cells and chemical hapten exposure. The time point denotes: patch test 1, 2 weeks after DPC sensitization. Treatment specified: therapeutic diphenylcyclopropenone sensitization with weekly scalp DPC.

The clonotype comes from a woman in her fifties or sixties with alopecia areata. Some clones in this sample may be carry-over from other donors' samples. The input for sequencing was whole blood, taken in connection with sensitization to the hapten diphenylcyclopropenone (DPC). The chain employs TRBV7-9 and TRBJ2-2, with TRBD2 matching over 7 bases. The CDR3 bases are TGTGCCAGCAGCTTAGAGACGGGAGGCTACACCGGGGAGCTGTTTTTT. Its translation is CASSLETGGYTGELFF.